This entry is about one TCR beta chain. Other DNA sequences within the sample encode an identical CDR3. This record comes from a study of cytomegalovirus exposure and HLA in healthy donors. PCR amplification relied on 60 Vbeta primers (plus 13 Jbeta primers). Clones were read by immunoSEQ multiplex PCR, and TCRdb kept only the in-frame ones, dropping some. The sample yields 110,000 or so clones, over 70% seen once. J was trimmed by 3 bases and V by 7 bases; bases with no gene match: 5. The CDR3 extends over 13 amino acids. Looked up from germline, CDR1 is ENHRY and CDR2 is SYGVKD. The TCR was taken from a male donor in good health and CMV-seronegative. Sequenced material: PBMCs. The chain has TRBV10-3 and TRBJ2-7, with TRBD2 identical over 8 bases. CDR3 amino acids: CAIKAGGVYEQYF. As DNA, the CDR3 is TGTGCCATCAAGGCGGGAGGCGTCTACGAGCAGTACTTC.